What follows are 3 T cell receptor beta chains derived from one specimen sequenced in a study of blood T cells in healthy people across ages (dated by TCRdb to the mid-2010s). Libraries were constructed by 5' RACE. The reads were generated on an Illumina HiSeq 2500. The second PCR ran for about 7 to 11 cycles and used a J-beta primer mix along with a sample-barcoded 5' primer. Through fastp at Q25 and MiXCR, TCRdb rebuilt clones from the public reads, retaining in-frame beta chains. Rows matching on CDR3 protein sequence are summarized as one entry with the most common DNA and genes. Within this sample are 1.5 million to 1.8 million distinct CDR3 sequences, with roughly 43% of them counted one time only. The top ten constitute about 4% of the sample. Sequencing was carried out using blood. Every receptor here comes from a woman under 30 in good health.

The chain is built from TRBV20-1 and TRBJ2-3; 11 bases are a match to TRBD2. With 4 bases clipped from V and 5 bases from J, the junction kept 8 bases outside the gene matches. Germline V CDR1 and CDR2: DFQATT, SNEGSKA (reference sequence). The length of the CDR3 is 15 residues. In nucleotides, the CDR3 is TGCAGTGCTACTAGCGGGGGGACAGCTGGAGATACGCAGTATTTT. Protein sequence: CSATSGGTAGDTQYF.

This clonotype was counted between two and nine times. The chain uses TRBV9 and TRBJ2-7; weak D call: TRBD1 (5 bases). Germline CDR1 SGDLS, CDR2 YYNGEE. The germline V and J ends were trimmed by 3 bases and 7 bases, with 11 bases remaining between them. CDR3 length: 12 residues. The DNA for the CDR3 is TGTGCCAGCAGCGAGACAGAAAGAGAGCAGTACTTC. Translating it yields CASSETEREQYF.

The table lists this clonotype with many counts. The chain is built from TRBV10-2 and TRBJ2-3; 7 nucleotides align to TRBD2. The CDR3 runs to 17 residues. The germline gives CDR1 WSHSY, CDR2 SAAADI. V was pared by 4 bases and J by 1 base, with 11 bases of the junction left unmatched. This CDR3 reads CASSGTEAGTRTDTQYF. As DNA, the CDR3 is TGCGCCAGCAGTGGGACCGAAGCGGGGACTCGCACAGATACGCAGTATTTT.